This T cell receptor (beta chain) was identified during a study of blood T cell repertoires in COVID-19. Here immunoSEQ multiplex PCR was the method, and the copy in TCRdb shows in-frame clones only, minus some. The table includes roughly 250,000 clones, roughly four fifths detected once. The sequence derives from a woman between 65 and 79 years old with acute or convalescent COVID-19. Sample: peripheral blood.

CDR3 bases: TGTGCCAGCTCCAGCGACAGGGGAGGCGCTTTCTTT. Translated, it gives CASSSDRGGAFF. V gene TRBV18 combines with J gene TRBJ1-1; 8 positions agree with TRBD1. Germline assignment: CDR1 KGHSH and CDR2 LQKENI. The CDR3 has 12 amino acids. V was pared by 6 bases and J by 11 bases, with 8 bases of the junction left unmatched.